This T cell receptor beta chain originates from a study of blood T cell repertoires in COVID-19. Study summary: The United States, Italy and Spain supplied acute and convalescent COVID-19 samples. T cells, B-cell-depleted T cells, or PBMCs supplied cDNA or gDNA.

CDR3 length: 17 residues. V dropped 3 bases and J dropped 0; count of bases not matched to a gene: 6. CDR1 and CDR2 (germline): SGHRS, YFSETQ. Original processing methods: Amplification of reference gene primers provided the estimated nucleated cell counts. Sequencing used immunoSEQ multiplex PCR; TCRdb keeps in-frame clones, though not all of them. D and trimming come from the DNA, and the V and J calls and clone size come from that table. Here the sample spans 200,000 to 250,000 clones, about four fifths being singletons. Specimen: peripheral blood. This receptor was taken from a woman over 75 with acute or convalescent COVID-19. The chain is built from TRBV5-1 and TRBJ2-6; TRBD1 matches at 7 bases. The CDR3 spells CASSWDRVYSGANVLTF. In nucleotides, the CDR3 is TGCGCCAGCAGCTGGGACAGAGTTTACTCTGGGGCCAACGTCCTGACTTTC.